What follows are 5 T cell receptor beta chains derived from one specimen sequenced in a study of blood T cells in healthy people across ages. Using a J-beta primer mix together with a sample-barcoded 5' primer, a second PCR was run for roughly 7 to 12 cycles. TCRdb fed the 5' RACE reads into MiXCR, producing one record per CDR3 protein. The sample holds 1.6 million or so distinct CDR3 sequences, about 31% seen once. The sequenced material came from blood. The receptors here all came from a woman in her 30s in good health.

The DNA for the CDR3 is TGTGCCAGTTCGTACTGGAATTCCTACGAGCAGTACTTC. This codes for CASSYWNSYEQYF. The genes are TRBV19 and TRBJ2-5; no reliable D call. Matching the DNA end better, TRBJ2-7 makes the J call doubtful. The CDR3 loop spans 13 amino acids. Per germline, CDR1 LNHDA and CDR2 SQIVND (reference sequence).

The chain recombines TRBV20-1 with TRBJ2-3; TRBD2 matches 8 bases. V gave up 2 bases and J gave up 6 bases; unmatched junction bases: 4. The CDR3 totals 13 residues. Germline values: CDR1 DFQATT, CDR2 SNEGSKA (reference sequence). CDR3 nucleotides: TGCAGTGCTAGACGGGAGGGCATGGATACGCAGTATTTT. Translation: CSARREGMDTQYF.

The genes are TRBV20-1 and TRBJ1-1; TRBD1 is a possible D gene (5 bases). The germline gives CDR1 DFQATT, CDR2 SNEGSKA (reference sequence). The CDR3 loop spans 15 amino acids. V lost 4 bases and J lost 3, with 18 bases in between. The DNA of the CDR3 is TGCAGTGCTATAGAACCCGAGGGGTCATACACTGAAGCTTTCTTT. It translates to CSAIEPEGSYTEAFF.

Remarks on this clonotype: Given a much more abundant clone one base away, this may be a read error. The V and J genes are TRBV7-2 and TRBJ2-5; D may be TRBD1 (7 bases). The germline V gene has CDR1 SGHTA and CDR2 FQGNSA. The CDR3 has 15 residues. CDR3 nucleotides: TGTGCCTGCAGCCAGACAGGGACTGTCCAAGAGACCCAGTACTTC. It translates to CACSQTGTVQETQYF.

The CDR3 DNA reads TGTGCCAGCCCCGCCGGAGGCATCCCTAGCACAGATACGCAGTATTTT. Translated, it gives CASPAGGIPSTDTQYF. J is TRBJ2-3 and V is TRBV28; D is possibly TRBD2 (5 bases). The CDR3 totals 16 residues. From germline, CDR1 is MDHEN and CDR2 SYDVKM. Between the trimmed V and J ends, which lost 8 bases and 0 bases, there was a span of 18 bases.